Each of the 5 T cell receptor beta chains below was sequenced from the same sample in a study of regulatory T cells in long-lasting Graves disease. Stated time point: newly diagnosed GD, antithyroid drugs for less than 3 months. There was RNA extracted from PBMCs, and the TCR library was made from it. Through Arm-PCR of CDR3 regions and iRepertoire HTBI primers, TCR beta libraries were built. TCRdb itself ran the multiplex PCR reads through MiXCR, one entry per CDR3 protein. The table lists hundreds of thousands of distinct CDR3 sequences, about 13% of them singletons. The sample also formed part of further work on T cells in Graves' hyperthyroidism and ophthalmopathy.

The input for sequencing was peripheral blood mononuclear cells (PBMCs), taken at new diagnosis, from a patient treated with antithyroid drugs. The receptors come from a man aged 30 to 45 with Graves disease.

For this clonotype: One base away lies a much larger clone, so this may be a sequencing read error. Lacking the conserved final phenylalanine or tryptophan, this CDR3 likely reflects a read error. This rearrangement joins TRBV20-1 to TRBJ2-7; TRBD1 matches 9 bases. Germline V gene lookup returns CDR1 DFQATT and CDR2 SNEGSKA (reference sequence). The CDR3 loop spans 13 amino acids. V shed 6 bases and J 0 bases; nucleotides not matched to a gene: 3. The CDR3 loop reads CSARDRVSYEQYL. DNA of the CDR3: TGCAGTGCGAGGGACAGGGTCTCCTACGAGCAGTACCTC.

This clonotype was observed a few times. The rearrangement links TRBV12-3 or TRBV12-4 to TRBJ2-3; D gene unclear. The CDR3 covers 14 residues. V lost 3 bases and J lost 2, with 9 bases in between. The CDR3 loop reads CASSFGPVTDTQYF. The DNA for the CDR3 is TGTGCCAGCAGTTTCGGGCCAGTCACAGATACGCAGTATTTT.

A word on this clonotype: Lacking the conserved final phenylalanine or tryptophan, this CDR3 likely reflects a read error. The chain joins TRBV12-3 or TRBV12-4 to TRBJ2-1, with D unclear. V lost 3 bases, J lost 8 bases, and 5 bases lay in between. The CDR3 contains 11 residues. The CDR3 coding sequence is TGTGCCAGCAGTTTTGGGGATGAGCAGTTCCTC. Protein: CASSFGDEQFL.

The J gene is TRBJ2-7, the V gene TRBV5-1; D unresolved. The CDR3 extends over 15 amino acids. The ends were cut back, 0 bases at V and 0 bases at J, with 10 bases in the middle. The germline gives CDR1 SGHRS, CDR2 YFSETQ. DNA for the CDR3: TGCGCCAGCAGCTTGGTCGGTGTTAGCTCCTACGAGCAGTACTTC. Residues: CASSLVGVSSYEQYF.

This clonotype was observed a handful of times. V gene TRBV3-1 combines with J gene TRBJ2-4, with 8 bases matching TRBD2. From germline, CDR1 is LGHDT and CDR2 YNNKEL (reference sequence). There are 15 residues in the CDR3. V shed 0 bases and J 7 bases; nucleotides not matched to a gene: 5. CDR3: CASSQDSGGGNIQYF. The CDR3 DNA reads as TGTGCCAGCAGCCAAGATTCCGGGGGGGGGAACATTCAGTACTTC.